This entry features one TCR beta chain sequence. A read error may produce the germline difference seen at one junction end. Other DNA sequences in the same sample also yield this CDR3. Amplification used 60 Vbeta primers and 13 Jbeta primers. TCRdb keeps only in-frame clones here, not all; method: immunoSEQ multiplex PCR. The table records 130,000 to 150,000 clones, around 80% of them present only once. The sample belongs to a study of cytomegalovirus exposure and HLA in healthy donors. Per germline, CDR1 GTSNPN and CDR2 SVGIG (reference sequence). CDR3 length equals 16 residues. V is TRBV30 and J is TRBJ1-6; 8 bases are a match to TRBD1. The sequenced material came from PBMCs. This TCR derives from a man aged 40-49 years in good health and CMV-seronegative. This CDR3 is CAWRPTGEGYNSPLHF. The CDR3 nucleotides are TGTGCCTGGAGACCGACAGGGGAAGGTTATAATTCCCCCCTCCACTTT.